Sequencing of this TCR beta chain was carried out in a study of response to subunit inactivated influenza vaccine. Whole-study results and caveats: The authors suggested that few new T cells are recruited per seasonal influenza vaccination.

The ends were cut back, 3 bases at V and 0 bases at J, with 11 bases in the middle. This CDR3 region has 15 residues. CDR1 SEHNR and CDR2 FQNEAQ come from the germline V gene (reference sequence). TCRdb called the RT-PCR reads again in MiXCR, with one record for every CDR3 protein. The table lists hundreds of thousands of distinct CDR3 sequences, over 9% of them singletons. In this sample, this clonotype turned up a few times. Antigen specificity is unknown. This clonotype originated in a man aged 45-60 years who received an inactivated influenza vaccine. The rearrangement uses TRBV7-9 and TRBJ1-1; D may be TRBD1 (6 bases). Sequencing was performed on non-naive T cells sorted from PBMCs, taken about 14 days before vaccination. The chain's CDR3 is CASSLAGAVNTEAFF. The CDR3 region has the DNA TGTGCCAGCAGCTTGGCAGGGGCCGTGAACACTGAAGCTTTCTTT.